The clone carrying this T cell receptor (beta chain) was detected only a few times. Its antigen is still unknown. Unique molecular identifiers were linked by the library to individual cDNA molecules. TCRdb analysed the RACE reads with MiXCR anew, one entry per CDR3 protein. The sample holds roughly 200,000 distinct CDR3 sequences; 24% are singletons and the top ten take 2.5%. This record belongs to a study of human T cells and chemical hapten exposure. Study at large: Women made up most patients, who had alopecia areata, totalis or universalis. Study-wide findings and caveats: There was no change with DPC sensitization in TCRs above 1 in 1000 frequency.

Time point noted: patch test 3, about 24 weeks after DPC sensitization. Treatment indicated: therapeutic diphenylcyclopropenone sensitization with weekly scalp DPC. The CDR3 runs to 14 residues. Germline V gene data show CDR1 as SQVTM and CDR2 as ANQGSEA. The V end was cut by 4 bases, the J end by 3 bases, with 15 bases between. The chain employs TRBV29-1 and TRBJ2-5; D not resolved. This clonotype was sampled from a woman in her thirties or forties with alopecia areata. Some clones in this sample may be carry-over from other donors' samples. This specimen was whole blood, taken in connection with sensitization to the hapten diphenylcyclopropenone (DPC). The CDR3 is CSVGFSGIEETQYF. The CDR3 bases are TGCAGCGTTGGTTTCAGTGGTATAGAAGAGACCCAGTACTTC.